This T cell receptor beta chain appears in the sequencing data of a study of OX40 agonist ivuxolimab in advanced cancers. For the study in its entirety: Ivuxolimab was an agonistic, fully human IgG2 monoclonal antibody directed against OX40 (CD134), a costimulatory receptor. Intravenous ivuxolimab was administered to patients every 2 weeks at six dose levels: 0.01, 0.1, 0.3, 1.5, 3 and 10 mg/kg. Among the roughly 52 dose-escalation patients, some 20 had hepatocellular carcinoma, roughly 15 melanoma, 9 renal cell carcinoma and 9 head and neck cancer. In the dose-escalation cohort, 75% to 90% of patients were male, and the mean age was around 65 years with a range of roughly 23 to 79. Patients were allowed to have had prior anti-PD-1, anti-PD-L1 or anti-CTLA-4 therapy, and roughly 40% of the dose-escalation patients had been treated with checkpoint inhibitors. Partial responses were achieved by three dose-escalation patients, of whom one had hepatocellular carcinoma and two had cutaneous melanoma. Peripheral TCRbeta sequencing was intended to test whether TCR sequence diversity was altered and clonal T-cell expansion was caused by ivuxolimab. The paper describes the monotherapy dose-escalation part (N of about 47 patients) of the phase I trial of ivuxolimab.

With respect to this clone: Its antigen has not been determined. No per-base quality is available; no much larger clone lies one base away.

The CDR1 and CDR2 encoded by the germline V gene are SGHDT and YYEEEE. The V end loses 4 bases and the J end loses 1 base, and a stretch of 4 bases separates them. Taken from cysteine to phenylalanine, the CDR3 has 12 residues. The DNA shown is the 36-base CDR3, in frame from base 1. Patients with autoimmune disease history or receiving systemic immunosuppression were excluded from the trial. Peripheral blood for TCR sequencing was collected from all dose cohorts at baseline, on cycle 4 day 1, and on cycle 7 day 1. Samples came from an open-label, multicenter, first-in-human phase I dose-escalation trial of ivuxolimab. Adults with locally advanced or metastatic melanoma, renal cell carcinoma, hepatocellular carcinoma or head and neck squamous cell carcinoma were enrolled in the trial. Before TCR sequencing, CD4+ T cells and CD8+ T cells from peripheral blood were sorted into separate populations.

General conclusions and limits of the study: Low levels of normalized T-cell clonal expansion were also seen in some patients who did not respond. After ivuxolimab, expanded clones were on average more numerous among CD8+ T cells than among CD4+ T cells. Clonal expansion of both CD4+ and CD8+ blood T cells was observed from baseline to week 6 at doses 0.1 to 3.0 mg/kg. In the 0.1-3.0 mg/kg groups, partial responders were among the patients with the lowest normalized peripheral clonal expansion, particularly in CD8+ T cells. The antigen specificity of the peripheral T cells that underwent clonal expansion was not determined.

Genomic DNA was isolated from the sorted cells so that the TCRbeta CDR3 region could be sequenced. The immunoSEQ Assay was used for sequencing of TCRbeta CDR3 regions. What TCRdb holds here is the immuneACCESS table cut down to in-frame rearrangements. Part of the clones is not present; checked against another copy, under half of the missing clones reflect an unresolved V gene, and the others are unexplained. The sample yields some 60,000 clones; 85% to 95% were counted once. The top ten clonotypes cover 9.5% to 15% of the sample. The sequence is built from TRBV5-6 and TRBJ2-3, with an unclear D gene assignment. The sequence was collected from an adult with an advanced solid tumor such as melanoma, head and neck, liver or kidney cancer. The material sequenced was CD4+ or CD8+ T cells sorted from blood, taken in a trial of the OX40 agonist ivuxolimab. The DNA is TGTGCCAGCAGCCCCGGCACAGATACGCAGTATTTT. Its translation reads: CASSPGTDTQYF. Beyond the CDR3, the reference TRBV5-6 and TRBJ2-3 genes provide the residues; the full variable domain reads: DAGVTQSPTHLIKTRGQQVTLRCSPKSGHDTVSWYQQALGQGPQFIFQYYEEEERQRGNFPDRFSGHQFPNYSSELNVNALLLGDSALYLCASSPGTDTQYFGPGTRLTVL.